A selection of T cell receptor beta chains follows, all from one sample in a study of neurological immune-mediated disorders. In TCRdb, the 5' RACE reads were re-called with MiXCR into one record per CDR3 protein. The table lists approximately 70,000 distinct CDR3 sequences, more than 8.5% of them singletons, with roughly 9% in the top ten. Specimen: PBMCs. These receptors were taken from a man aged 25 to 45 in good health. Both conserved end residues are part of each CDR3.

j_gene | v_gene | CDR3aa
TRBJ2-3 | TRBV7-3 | CASSLGHGGVDTQYF
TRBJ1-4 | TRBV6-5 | CASSLSATNEKLFF
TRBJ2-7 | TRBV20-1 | CSARWTADYEQYF
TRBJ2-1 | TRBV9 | CASSATGQPYNEQFF
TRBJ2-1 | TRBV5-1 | CASSQTSGSVNEQFF
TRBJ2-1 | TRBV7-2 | CASSLAGATYNEQFF
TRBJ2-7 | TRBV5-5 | CASSPALGAYEQYF
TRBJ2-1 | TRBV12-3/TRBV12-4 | CASSYSEQFF
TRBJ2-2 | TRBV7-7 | CASSSDIAGGTGELFF
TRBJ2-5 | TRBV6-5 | CASSHGTTQETQYF
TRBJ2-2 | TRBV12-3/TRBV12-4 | CASSLGANGELFF
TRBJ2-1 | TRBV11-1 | CASSTAGTGAEQFF
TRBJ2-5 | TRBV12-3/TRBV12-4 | CASSSGQGEETQYF
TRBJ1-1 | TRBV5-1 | CASSLAGGIWDTEAFF
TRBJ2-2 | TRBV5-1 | CASTEQLGGGELFF
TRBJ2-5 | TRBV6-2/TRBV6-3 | CASRRGPETQYF
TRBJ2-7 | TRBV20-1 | CSAPPAGGNNEQYF
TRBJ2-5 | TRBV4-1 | CASSQVTSGYQETQYF
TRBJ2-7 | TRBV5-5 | CASSSGLAVSSYEQYF
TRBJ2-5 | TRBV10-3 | CAIMGGNQETQYF
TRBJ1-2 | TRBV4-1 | CASSPESSGTLPGYTF
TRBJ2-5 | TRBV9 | CASSVVRYGPPHAETQYF
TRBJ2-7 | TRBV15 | CATSRDAGAGGYEQYF
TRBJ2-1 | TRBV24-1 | CATSDSGQPYSYNEQFF
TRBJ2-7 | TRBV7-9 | CASSLVFPTLAGEYSGEQYF
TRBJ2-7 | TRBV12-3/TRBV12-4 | CASRKGAGSYEQYF
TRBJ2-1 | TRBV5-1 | CASTNGRAVDEQFF
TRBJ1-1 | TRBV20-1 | CSALDFGGGTTEAFF
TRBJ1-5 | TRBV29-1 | CSVRTGSNQPQHF
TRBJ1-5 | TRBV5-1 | CASSLGDTGSAQHF
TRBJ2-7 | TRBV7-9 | CASRGASFEQYF
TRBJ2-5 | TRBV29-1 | CSVVSLGETQYF
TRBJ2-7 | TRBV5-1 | CASSFVLTGSFDEQYF
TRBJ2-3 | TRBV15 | CATSRRLVGSDTQYF
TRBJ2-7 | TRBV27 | CASSELRQGPSTKQYF
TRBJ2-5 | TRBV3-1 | CASSKPGQASLRGTQYF
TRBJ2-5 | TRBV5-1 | CASRLAGGKTLQETQYF
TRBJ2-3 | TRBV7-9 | CANTGASTDTQYF
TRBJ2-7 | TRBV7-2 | CANSSRTSGRRYEQYF
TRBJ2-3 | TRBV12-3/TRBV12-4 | CASSWMTSTDTQYF